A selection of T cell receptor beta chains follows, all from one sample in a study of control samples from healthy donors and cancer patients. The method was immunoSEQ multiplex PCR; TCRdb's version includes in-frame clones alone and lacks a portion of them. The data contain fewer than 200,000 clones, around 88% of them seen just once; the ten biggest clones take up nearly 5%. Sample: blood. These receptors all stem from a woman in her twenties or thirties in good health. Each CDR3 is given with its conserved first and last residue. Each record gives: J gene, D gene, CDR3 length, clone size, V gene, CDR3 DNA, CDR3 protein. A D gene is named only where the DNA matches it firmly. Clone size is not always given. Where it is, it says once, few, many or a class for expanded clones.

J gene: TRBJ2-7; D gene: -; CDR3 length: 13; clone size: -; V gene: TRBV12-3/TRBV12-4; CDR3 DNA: TGTGCCAGCAGTGCCAGGACAGCTTCGCGGGGGTACTTC; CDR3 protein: CASSARTASRGYF
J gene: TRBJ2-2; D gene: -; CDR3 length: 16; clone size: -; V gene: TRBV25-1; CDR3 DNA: TGTGCCAGCAGTGAAGGGGGACCGGCGACCGCCGGGGAGCTGTTTTTT; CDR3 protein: CASSEGGPATAGELFF
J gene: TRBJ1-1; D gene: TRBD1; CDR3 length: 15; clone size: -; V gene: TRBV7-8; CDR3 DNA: TGTGCCAGCAGCTCAAGACAGGGGCTGGGCACTGAAGCTTTCTTT; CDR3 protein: CASSSRQGLGTEAFF
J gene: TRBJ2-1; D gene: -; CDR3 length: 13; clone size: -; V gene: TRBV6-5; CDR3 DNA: TGTGCCAGTGAGGGCTACTCCTACAATGAGCAGTTCTTC; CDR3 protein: CASEGYSYNEQFF
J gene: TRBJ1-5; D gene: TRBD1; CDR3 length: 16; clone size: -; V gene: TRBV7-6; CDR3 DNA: TGTGCCAGCAGCTCCGGGGGGGGACAGGGCGGTCAGCCCCAGCATTTT; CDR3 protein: CASSSGGGQGGQPQHF
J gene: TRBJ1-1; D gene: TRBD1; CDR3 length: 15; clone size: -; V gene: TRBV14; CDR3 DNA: TGTGCCAGCAGCCCTCCCGGGACAGGGAACGCTGAAGCTTTCTTT; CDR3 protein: CASSPPGTGNAEAFF
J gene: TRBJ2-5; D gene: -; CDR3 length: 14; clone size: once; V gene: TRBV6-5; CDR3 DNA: TGTGCCAGCAGTTACTGGGGGGACCAAGAGACCCAGTACTTC; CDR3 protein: CASSYWGDQETQYF
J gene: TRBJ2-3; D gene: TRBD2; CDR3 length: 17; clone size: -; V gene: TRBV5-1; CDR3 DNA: TGCGCCAGCAGCTGGGGTGGAGTAGCGGGGGCCTCAGATACGCAGTATTTT; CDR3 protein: CASSWGGVAGASDTQYF
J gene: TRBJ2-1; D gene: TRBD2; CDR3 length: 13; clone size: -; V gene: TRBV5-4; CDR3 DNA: TGTGCCAGCGTCCTAGCGGGGAACAATGAGCAGTTCTTC; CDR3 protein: CASVLAGNNEQFF
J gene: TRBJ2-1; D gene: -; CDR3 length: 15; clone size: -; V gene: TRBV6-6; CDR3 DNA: TGTGCCAGCAGTCAGTCGGGGAGCTCCTACAATGAGCAGTTCTTC; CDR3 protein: CASSQSGSSYNEQFF
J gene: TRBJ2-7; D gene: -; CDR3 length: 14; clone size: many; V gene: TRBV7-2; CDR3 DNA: TGTGCCAGCAGCTCCAGCCCAGTCCAAGGCGAGCAGTACTTC; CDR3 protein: CASSSSPVQGEQYF
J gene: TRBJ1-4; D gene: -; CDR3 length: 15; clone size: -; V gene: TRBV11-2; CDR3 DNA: TGTGCCAGCAGCCCCCCGGGACTGATTAATGAAAAACTGTTTTTT; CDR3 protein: CASSPPGLINEKLFF
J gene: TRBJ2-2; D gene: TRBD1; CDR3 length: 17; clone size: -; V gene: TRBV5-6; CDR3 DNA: TGTGCCAGCAGCTTGAGGGCCGGGACAGGGGGCACCGGGGAGCTGTTTTTT; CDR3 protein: CASSLRAGTGGTGELFF
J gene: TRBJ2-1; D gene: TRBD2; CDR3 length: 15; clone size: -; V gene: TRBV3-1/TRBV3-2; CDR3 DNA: TGTGCCAGCAGCCCTACCCTAGGGAGGGCCAATGAGCAGTTCTTC; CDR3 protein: CASSPTLGRANEQFF
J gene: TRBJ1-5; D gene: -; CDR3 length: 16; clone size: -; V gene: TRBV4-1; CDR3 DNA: TGCGCCAGCAGCCAAGAAAAAGTCGATAGCAATCAGCCCCAGCATTTT; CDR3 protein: CASSQEKVDSNQPQHF
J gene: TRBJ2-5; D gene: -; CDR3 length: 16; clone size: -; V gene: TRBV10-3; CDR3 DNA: TGTGCCATCAGTGAGTTCGGTCGAGGATCTAAAGAGACCCAGTACTTC; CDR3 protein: CAISEFGRGSKETQYF
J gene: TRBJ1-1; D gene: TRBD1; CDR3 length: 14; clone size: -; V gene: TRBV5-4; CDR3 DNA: TGTGCCAGCAGCTTTCAGGGGGAGACCACTGAAGCTTTCTTT; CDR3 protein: CASSFQGETTEAFF
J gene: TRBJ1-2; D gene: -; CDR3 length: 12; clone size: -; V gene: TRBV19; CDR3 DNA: TGTGCCAGTAGTCGGGGAGGAGTTGGCTACACCTTC; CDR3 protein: CASSRGGVGYTF
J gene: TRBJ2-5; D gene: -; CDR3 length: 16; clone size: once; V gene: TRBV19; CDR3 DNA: TGTGCCAGTAGTCCAACGGTGGAGTTACCTCAAGAGACCCAGTACTTC; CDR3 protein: CASSPTVELPQETQYF
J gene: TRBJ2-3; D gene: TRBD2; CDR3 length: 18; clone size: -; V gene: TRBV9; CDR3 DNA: TGTGCCAGCAGCGGTGGACTAGCGGGAGGGGGGAGCACAGATACGCAGTATTTT; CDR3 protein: CASSGGLAGGGSTDTQYF
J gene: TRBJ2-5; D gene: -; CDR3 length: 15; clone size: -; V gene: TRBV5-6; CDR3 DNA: TGTGCCAGCAGCTCTTCTTGGGGTCAGCGGGAGACCCAGTACTTC; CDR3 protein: CASSSSWGQRETQYF
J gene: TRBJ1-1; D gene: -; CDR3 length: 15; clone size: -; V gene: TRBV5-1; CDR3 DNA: TGCGCCAGCAGCTTGGCGAGGAATCCGCACACTGAAGCTTTCTTT; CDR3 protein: CASSLARNPHTEAFF
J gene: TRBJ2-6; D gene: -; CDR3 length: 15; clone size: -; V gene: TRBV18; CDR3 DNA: TGTGCCAGCTCACCGGCGCTTGGGGGGGCCAACGTCCTGACTTTC; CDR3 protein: CASSPALGGANVLTF
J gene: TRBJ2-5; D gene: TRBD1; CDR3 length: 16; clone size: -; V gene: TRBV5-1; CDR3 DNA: TGCGCCAGCAGCACAACCGGGACAGGGGGTTCCGAGACCCAGTACTTC; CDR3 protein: CASSTTGTGGSETQYF
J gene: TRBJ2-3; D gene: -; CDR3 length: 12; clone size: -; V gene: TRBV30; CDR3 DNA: TGTGCCTCCCTGCCCATCGGGGATACGCAGTATTTT; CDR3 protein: CASLPIGDTQYF
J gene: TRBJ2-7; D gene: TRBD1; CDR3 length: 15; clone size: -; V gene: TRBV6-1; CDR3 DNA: TGTGCCAGCAGTGAACAAAACAGGGGCCCCTACGAGCAGTACTTC; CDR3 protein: CASSEQNRGPYEQYF
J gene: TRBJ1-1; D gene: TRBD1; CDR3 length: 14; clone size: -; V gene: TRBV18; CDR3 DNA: TGTGCCAGCTCACCCGGGACAGGGGGCACTGAAGCTTTCTTT; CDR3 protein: CASSPGTGGTEAFF
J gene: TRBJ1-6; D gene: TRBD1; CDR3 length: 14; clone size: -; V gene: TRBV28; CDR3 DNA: TGTGCCAGCAGTCTTAAACAGGGGGCCCTCTCCTCCTACTTT; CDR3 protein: CASSLKQGALSSYF
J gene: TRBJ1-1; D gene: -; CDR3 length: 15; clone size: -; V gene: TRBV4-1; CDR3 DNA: TGCGCCAGCAGCCAACTCGCCCAGATGAACACTGAAGCTTTCTTT; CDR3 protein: CASSQLAQMNTEAFF
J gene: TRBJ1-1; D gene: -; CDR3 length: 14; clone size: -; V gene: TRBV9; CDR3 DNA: TGTGCCAGCAGCGTGGGAGATATGAACACTGAAGCTTTCTTT; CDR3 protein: CASSVGDMNTEAFF
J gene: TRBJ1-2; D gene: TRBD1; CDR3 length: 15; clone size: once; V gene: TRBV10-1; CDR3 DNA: TGCGCCAGGGACCTAAAAGACAGGGAGGGCTATGGCTACACCTTC; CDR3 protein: CARDLKDREGYGYTF
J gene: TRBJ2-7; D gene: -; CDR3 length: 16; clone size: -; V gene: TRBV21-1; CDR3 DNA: TGTGCCACCTACGAGGGGACATCCTCCCCTTCCCACGAGCAGTACTTC; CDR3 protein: CATYEGTSSPSHEQYF
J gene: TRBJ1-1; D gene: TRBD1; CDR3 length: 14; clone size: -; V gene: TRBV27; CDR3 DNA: TGTGCCAGCTCCAAGGGGGCGGGTCTCGCTGAAGCTTTCTTT; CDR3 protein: CASSKGAGLAEAFF
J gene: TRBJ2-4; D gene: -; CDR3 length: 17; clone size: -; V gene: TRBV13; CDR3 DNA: TGTGCCAGCAGCTTCGGGGTTACGGGATTAGCCAAAAACATTCAGTACTTC; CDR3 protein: CASSFGVTGLAKNIQYF
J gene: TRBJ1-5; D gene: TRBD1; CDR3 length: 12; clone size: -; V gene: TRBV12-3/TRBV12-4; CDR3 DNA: TGTGCCAGCATCGGAGGGACAGGGGTCCACCATTTT; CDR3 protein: CASIGGTGVHHF
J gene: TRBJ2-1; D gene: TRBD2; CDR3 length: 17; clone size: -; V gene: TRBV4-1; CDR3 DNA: TGCGCCAGCAGCCAAGAAACCGGGACTAGCGGGAGTAATGAGCAGTTCTTC; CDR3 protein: CASSQETGTSGSNEQFF
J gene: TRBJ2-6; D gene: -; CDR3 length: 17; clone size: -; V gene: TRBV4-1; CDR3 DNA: TGCGCCAGCAGCCAAGACCCGGGGCTTACTGGGGCCAACGTCCTGACTTTC; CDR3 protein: CASSQDPGLTGANVLTF
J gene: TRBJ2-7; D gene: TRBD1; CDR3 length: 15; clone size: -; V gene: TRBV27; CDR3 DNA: TGTGCCAGCAGTTCCTCCGGGACAGGGTATGCCGAGCAGTACTTC; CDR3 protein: CASSSSGTGYAEQYF
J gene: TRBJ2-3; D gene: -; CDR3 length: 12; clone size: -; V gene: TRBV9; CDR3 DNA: TGTGCCAGCAGCCCTGGGGATGATACGCAGTATTTT; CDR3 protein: CASSPGDDTQYF
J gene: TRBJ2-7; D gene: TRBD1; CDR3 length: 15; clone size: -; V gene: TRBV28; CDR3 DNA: TGTGCCAGCAGTTCTCCGGGACAGGGGGCCTACGAGCAGTACTTC; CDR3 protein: CASSSPGQGAYEQYF
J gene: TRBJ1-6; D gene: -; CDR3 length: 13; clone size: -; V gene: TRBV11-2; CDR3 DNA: TGTGCCAGCAGCTTAGCACTGAATTCACCCCTCCACTTT; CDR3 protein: CASSLALNSPLHF
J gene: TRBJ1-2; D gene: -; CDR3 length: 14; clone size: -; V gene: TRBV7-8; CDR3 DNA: TGTGCCAGCAGCGCAGAAAGAGGGGTCTATGGCTACACCTTC; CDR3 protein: CASSAERGVYGYTF
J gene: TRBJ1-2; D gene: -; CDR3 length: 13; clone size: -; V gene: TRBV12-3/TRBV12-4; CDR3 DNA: TGTGCCAGCAGTCGGGGAATAATGGATGGCTACACCTTC; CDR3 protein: CASSRGIMDGYTF
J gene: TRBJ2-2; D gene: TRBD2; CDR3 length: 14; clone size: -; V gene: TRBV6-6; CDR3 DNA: TGTGCCAGCAGCGCCAGCGGGAGAGGCGGGGAGCTGTTTTTT; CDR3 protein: CASSASGRGGELFF
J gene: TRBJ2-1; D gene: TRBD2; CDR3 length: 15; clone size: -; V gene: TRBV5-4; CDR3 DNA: TGTGCCAGCAGCTTCGGCGGGGGGACCTACAATGAGCAGTTCTTC; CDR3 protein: CASSFGGGTYNEQFF
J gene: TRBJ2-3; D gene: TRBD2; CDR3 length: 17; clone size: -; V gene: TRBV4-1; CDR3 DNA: TGCGCCAGCAGCCAAGAACCCCTAGCGGGGCCCTCAGATACGCAGTATTTT; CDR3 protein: CASSQEPLAGPSDTQYF
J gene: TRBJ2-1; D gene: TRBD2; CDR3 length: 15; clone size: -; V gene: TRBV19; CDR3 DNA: TGTGCCAGTAGTGTGACTAGCGGGGCTATCAGTGAGCAGTTCTTC; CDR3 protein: CASSVTSGAISEQFF
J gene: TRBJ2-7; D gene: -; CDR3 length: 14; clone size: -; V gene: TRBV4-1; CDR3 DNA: TGCGCCAGCAGCCACAGGGTTCGGGGTTACGAGCAGTACTTC; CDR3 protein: CASSHRVRGYEQYF
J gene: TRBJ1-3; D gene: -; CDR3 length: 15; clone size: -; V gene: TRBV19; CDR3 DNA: TGTGCCAGTAGTATCAGGGGCGTCTCTGGAAACACCATATATTTT; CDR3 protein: CASSIRGVSGNTIYF
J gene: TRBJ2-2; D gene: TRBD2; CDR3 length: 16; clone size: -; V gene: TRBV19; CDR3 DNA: TGTGCCAGTAGTATTAGAGGCGGGGGGGCCACCGGGGAGCTGTTTTTT; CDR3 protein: CASSIRGGGATGELFF